A single sample gave rise to the 8 T cell receptor beta chains below, sequenced in a study of beta chain features in type 1 diabetes. Expressed TCRB transcripts were sequenced after all isolated RNA was converted to cDNA. Method: immunoSEQ multiplex PCR; TCRdb's copy keeps in-frame clones and lacks some. This table has 200,000 to 250,000 clones, around 14% appearing once. Sequencing used naive CD4+ T cells from blood. Receptor source: a woman in her 40s in good health.

The genes are TRBV18 and TRBJ1-2; the match to TRBD1 covers 11 bases. The CDR3 spans 15 residues. CDR1 is KGHSH, CDR2 LQKENI, per germline. Trimming cost V 6 bases and J 4 bases; bases outside gene matches: 7. The CDR3 nucleotides read TGTGCCAGCTCCCCGGGGACAGGGGGGTCCTATGGCTACACCTTC. Translated, it gives CASSPGTGGSYGYTF. Combining the CDR3 with reference TRBV18 and TRBJ1-2 gives the whole variable domain NAGVMQNPRHLVRRRGQEARLRCSPMKGHSHVYWYRQLPEEGLKFMVYLQKENIIDESGMPKERFSAEFPKEGPSILRIQQVVRGDSAAYFCASSPGTGGSYGYTFGSGTRLTVV.

The genes are TRBV18 and TRBJ1-2; unclear D gene. CDR3 length equals 17 residues. Germline CDR1 is KGHSH and CDR2 is LQKENI. V gave up 1 base and J gave up 3 bases, with 18 bases separating them. CDR3 in DNA: TGTGCCAGCTCACCACTTCCGGGATCTTTACAAGACTATGGCTACACCTTC. It codes for CASSPLPGSLQDYGYTF.

This clone was seen a few times. The CDR3 DNA follows: TGCGCCAGCAGCCTAGGGGTTGCGGAGCCCCAGCATTTT. Its protein is CASSLGVAEPQHF. The rearrangement links TRBV5-1 to TRBJ1-5; D possibly corresponds to TRBD1 (5 bases). There are 13 residues in the CDR3. Between the trimmed V and J ends, which lost 4 bases and 8 bases, there was a span of 13 bases. From germline, CDR1 is SGHRS and CDR2 YFSETQ.

This clone was observed a few times. This chain uses TRBV7-2 with TRBJ2-3, with a weak D call TRBD1 (6 bases). The germline gives CDR1 SGHTA, CDR2 FQGNSA. Trimming shortened V by 6 bases and J by 3 bases, and 13 bases separated the two germline ends. The CDR3 contains 14 residues. The CDR3 region is CASSSQGQTDTQYF. DNA for the CDR3: TGTGCCAGCAGTAGTCAGGGGCAGACAGATACGCAGTATTTT.

The chain links TRBV19 to TRBJ2-7, with 9 bases aligning to TRBD1. V was clipped by 6 bases and J by 4 bases; unmatched bases: 13. The CDR3 length is 16 residues. Germline V gene lookup returns CDR1 LNHDA and CDR2 SQIVND (reference sequence). The CDR3, as DNA: TGTGCCAGTAGCCGGTCCGGGACAGGGCCTTTATACGAGCAGTACTTC. Translated, it gives CASSRSGTGPLYEQYF.

The chain recombines TRBV6-6 with TRBJ2-5, with TRBD2 identical over 11 bases. The germline CDR1 and CDR2 sequences are MNHNY and SVGAGI (reference sequence). The trim removed 10 bases at V and 5 bases at J, leaving 9 bases unmatched. The CDR3 contains 14 residues. For the CDR3, the DNA is TGTGCCACGCATAGCGGGGGGGCTTGGGAGACCCAGTACTTC. This gives the protein CATHSGGAWETQYF.

This chain uses TRBV2 with TRBJ2-3; the match to TRBD2 covers 7 bases. This CDR3 has 15 amino acids. With 4 bases clipped from V and 4 bases from J, the junction kept 8 bases outside the gene matches. Germline assignment: CDR1 SNHLY and CDR2 FYNNEI. The CDR3 region has the DNA TGTGCCAGCAGTGTCCGGGGGGTAGTTCCAGATACGCAGTATTTT. Protein product: CASSVRGVVPDTQYF.

The sample holds a few counts of this clone. V and J are TRBV2 and TRBJ2-5; no clear D gene. The germline CDR1 and CDR2 sequences are SNHLY and FYNNEI. The CDR3 is 13 amino acids. Trimming pared 4 bases from V and 3 bases from J, leaving 9 bases between. This CDR3 is CASSVGQKETQYF. In DNA, the CDR3 is TGTGCCAGCAGTGTTGGGCAGAAAGAGACCCAGTACTTC.